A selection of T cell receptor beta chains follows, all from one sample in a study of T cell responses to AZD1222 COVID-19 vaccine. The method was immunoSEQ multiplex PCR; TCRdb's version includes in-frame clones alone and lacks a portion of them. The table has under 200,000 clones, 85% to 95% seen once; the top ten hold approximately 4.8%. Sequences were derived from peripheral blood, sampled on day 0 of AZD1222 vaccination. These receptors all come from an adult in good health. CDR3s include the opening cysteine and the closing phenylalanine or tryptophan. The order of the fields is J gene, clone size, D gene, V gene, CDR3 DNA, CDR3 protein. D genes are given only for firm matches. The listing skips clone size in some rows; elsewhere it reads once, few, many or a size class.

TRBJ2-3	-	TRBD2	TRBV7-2	TGTGCCAGCAGCAGGCTAGCGGGAGGACTCGATACGCAGTATTTT	CASSRLAGGLDTQYF
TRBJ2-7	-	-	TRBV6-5	TGTGCCAGCACCCAACCCTACACTGGAGACGAGCAGTACTTC	CASTQPYTGDEQYF
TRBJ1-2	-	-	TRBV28	TGTGCCAGCAGCTTCTTTTATATCAGGGAGAACTATGGCTACACCTTC	CASSFFYIRENYGYTF
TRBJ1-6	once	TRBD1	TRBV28	TGTGCCAGCAGAGATTCCGGGACAGGGCATAATTCACCCCTCCACTTT	CASRDSGTGHNSPLHF
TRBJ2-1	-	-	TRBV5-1	TGCGCCAGCAGCTTGGCCGGCTTTAGCTCCTACAATGAGCAGTTCTTC	CASSLAGFSSYNEQFF
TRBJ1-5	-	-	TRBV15	TGTGCCACCAGCAGAGATGGGGGGAAGCAGCCCCAGCATTTT	CATSRDGGKQPQHF
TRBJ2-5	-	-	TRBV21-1	TGTGCCAGCAGCACGAGACTAGGCAAGACCCAGTACTTC	CASSTRLGKTQYF
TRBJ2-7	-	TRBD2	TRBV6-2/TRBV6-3	TGTGCCAGCAGTTACGGACTAGCGGCCCGTTACGAGCAGTACTTC	CASSYGLAARYEQYF
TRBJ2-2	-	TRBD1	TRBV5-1	TGCGCCAGCAGCGCCGCCGGGACAGGGGGTCGGGCCACCGGGGAGCTGTTTTTT	CASSAAGTGGRATGELFF
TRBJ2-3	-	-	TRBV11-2	TGTGCCAGCTCCGGGACATCCCCCTATAGCACAGATACGCAGTATTTT	CASSGTSPYSTDTQYF
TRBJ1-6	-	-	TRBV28	TGTGCCAGCCACCAAGCGGGGAGCTCCTATAATTCACCCCTCCACTTT	CASHQAGSSYNSPLHF
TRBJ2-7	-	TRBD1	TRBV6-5	TGTGCCAGCAGTTCGGGACAGGGCTATGGGGGCGAGCAGTACTTC	CASSSGQGYGGEQYF
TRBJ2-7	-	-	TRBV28	TGTGCCAGCAGTTCTTTCTCGACAGGCTCCTACGAGCAGTACTTC	CASSSFSTGSYEQYF
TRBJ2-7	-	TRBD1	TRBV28	TGTGCCAGCAGGCGACAGGGTCCCGAGCAGTACTTC	CASRRQGPEQYF
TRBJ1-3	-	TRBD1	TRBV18	TGTGCCAGCTCACCTACTACAGGGGGCGGAAACACCATATATTTT	CASSPTTGGGNTIYF
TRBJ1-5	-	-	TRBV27	TGTGCCAGCAGTTTAAGTGCAGGGTCATTACAGCCCCAGCATTTT	CASSLSAGSLQPQHF
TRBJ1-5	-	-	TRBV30	TGTGCCTGGGGGCTGGGGGCGAACAGTAAGCCCCAGCATTTT	CAWGLGANSKPQHF
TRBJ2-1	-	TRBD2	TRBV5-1	TGCGCCAGCAGCTTTTCGGGCGGGAGGGATTACAATGAGCAGTTCTTC	CASSFSGGRDYNEQFF
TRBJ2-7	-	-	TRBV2	TGTGCCAGCAGTGAAAGGTTAGTCTACGAGCAGTACTTC	CASSERLVYEQYF
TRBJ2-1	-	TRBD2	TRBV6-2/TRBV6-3	TGTGCCAGCAGTGGATCCCAACAGCGGGGGTACAATGAGCAGTTCTTC	CASSGSQQRGYNEQFF
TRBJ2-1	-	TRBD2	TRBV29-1	TGCAGCGTTGTACCGGGAACCGGGACTAGCGGGGCAGGGGGTTACAATGAGCAGTTCTTC	CSVVPGTGTSGAGGYNEQFF
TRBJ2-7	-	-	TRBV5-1	TGCGCCAGCAGCCTAACAAGAACAATCTCTAGGGGCGAGCAGTACTTC	CASSLTRTISRGEQYF
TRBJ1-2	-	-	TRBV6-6	TGTGCCAGCAGTTACGCAGGGACGAGAGGCTACACCTTC	CASSYAGTRGYTF
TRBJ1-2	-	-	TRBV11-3	TGTGCCAGCAGCGAGCGACAGGACACTGGCTACACCTTC	CASSERQDTGYTF
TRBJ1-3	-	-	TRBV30	TGTGCCTGGGGACAGAGCTCTGGAAACACCATATATTTT	CAWGQSSGNTIYF
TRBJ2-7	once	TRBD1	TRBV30	TGTGCCTGGAGGAGAGGACAGGGGATATACGAGCAGTACTTC	CAWRRGQGIYEQYF
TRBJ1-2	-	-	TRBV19	TGTGCCAGTAGTTTAGGGACTGGCTATGGCTACACCTTC	CASSLGTGYGYTF
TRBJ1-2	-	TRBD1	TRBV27	TGTGCCAGCAAGATCAGGGGGCAAAGAGCGAACTATGGCTACACCTTC	CASKIRGQRANYGYTF
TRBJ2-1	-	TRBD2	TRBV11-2	TGTGCCAGCAGCTTGATAGCGGGGCCCTACAATGAGCAGTTCTTC	CASSLIAGPYNEQFF
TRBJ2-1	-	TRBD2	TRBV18	TGTGCCAGCTCACCACCCCGCCTAGCGGGAGGGCATGACAATGAGCAGTTCTTC	CASSPPRLAGGHDNEQFF
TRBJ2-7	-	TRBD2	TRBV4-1	TGCGCCAGCAGCCAAGACCAGGTAGCGGGAGTCGAGCAGTACTTC	CASSQDQVAGVEQYF
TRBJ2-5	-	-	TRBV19	TGTGCCAGTAGTATCCAACCTGATCAAGAGACCCAGTACTTC	CASSIQPDQETQYF
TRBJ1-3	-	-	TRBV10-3	TGTGCCACTGGACAGCCATCTGGAAACACCATATATTTT	CATGQPSGNTIYF
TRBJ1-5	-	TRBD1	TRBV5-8	TGTGCCAGCAGCTTGGTGGGACAGGGCCATTTT	CASSLVGQGHF
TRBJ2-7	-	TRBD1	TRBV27	TGTGCCAGCAGTTTATTGACAGGGGCGGCCTACGAGCAGTACTTC	CASSLLTGAAYEQYF
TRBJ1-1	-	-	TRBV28	TGTGCCAGCAGCTCCCCCACTGAAGCTTTCTTT	CASSSPTEAFF
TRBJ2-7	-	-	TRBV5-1	TGCGCCAGCAGAGCCGGGAGCGGTACCTACGAGCAGTACTTC	CASRAGSGTYEQYF
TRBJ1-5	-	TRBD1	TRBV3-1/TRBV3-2	TGTGCCAGCAGCCAGGATACTCCGCGATCGGGGACAGCTTCTAATCAGCCCCAGCATTTT	CASSQDTPRSGTASNQPQHF
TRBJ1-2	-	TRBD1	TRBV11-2	TGTGCCAGCAGCCGAGGAGGGACAGGGGGTGACGGCTACACCTTC	CASSRGGTGGDGYTF
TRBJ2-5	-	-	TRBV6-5	TGTGCCAGCAGCCCGGGGGAGACCCAGTACTTC	CASSPGETQYF
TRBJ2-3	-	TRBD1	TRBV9	TGTGCCAGCAGCGTAGACCGGGACAGGCTTCGAGATACGCAGTATTTT	CASSVDRDRLRDTQYF
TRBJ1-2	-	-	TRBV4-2	TGTGCCAGCAGCCAGTCAAACTATGGCTACACCTTC	CASSQSNYGYTF
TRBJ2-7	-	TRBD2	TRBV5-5	TGTGCCAGCAGCCGCGAGGGACTAGCGGGAGCGATCGAGTACTTC	CASSREGLAGAIEYF
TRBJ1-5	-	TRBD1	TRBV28	TGTGCCATCCTGGACAGGGGCAATCAGCCCCAGCATTTT	CAILDRGNQPQHF
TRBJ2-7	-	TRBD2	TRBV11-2	TGTGCCAGCACGCGGGGGTCGTACGAGCAGTACTTC	CASTRGSYEQYF
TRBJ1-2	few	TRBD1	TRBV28	TGTGCCAGCAGTTCCGCTGGACAGGGGGCGGGCTACACCTTC	CASSSAGQGAGYTF
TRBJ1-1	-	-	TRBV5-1	TGCGCCAGCAGCATGACGGGGAGTAACACTGAAGCTTTCTTT	CASSMTGSNTEAFF
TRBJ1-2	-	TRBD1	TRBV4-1	TGCGCCAGCAGCCAAGTAGGGGACAGGGCAAAAAATGGCTACACCTTC	CASSQVGDRAKNGYTF
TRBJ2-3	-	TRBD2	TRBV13	TGTGCCAGCAGCCCATACGGGGGGGACGCAGATACGCAGTATTTT	CASSPYGGDADTQYF
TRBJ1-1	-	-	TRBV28	TGTGCCAGCAGTTTACTAGGAAAAGGGAGATCTAATGACACTGAAGCTTTCTTT	CASSLLGKGRSNDTEAFF
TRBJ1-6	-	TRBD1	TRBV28	TGTGCCAGCAGAGCGGGACAGGGAAGTTCACCCCTCCACTTT	CASRAGQGSSPLHF
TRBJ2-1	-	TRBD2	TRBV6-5	TGTGCCAGCAGCACCGGGACTAGCAGTGAGCAGTTCTTC	CASSTGTSSEQFF
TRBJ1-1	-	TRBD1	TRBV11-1	TGTGCCAGCAAACCAAACAGGGGACACACTGAAGCTTTCTTT	CASKPNRGHTEAFF
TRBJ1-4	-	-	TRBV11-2	TGTGCCAGCAGCTTAGTGTACGGTGGCGGGAGTGAAAAACTGTTTTTT	CASSLVYGGGSEKLFF